This T cell receptor (beta chain) was recorded in a study of shared clonotypes between healthy human individuals (dated by TCRdb to the early 2020s). With respect to the entire study: The cohort comprised two women and a few men aged 18 to 49 years. For each donor, CD4 naive and CD4 memory were each given three plates, CD8 naive was given two plates, and CD8 memory was given one plate. To estimate repertoire size and how much clonotypes are shared between individuals, the study performed deep sequencing of blood TCR repertoires from about five healthy adults. To increase sequencing depth and limit assay-specific biases, different laboratories used diverse techniques to prepare libraries and sequence TCR repertoires. Per donor, leukapheresis produced somewhere between about 0.94 and 9.5 billion PBMCs. Summary of the overall study and its limitations: Sampling was restricted to blood, and TCR repertoires in tissue are likely to differ from TCR repertoires in blood. Pairwise subsampling indicated that sequencing depth was expected to affect the degree of clonotype sharing among donors. Estimated clonotype richness was generally larger for naive than for memory subsets. Higher generation probabilities were observed for clonotypes shared by all four sorted-subset donors than for non-shared clonotypes. Because the study included only a small number of donors, the genetic and exposure-history diversity represented was limited. Rarefaction of sorted-subset datasets indicated incomplete sequencing despite the large sequencing depth. Approximately 5% of naive CD4, around 3.5% of naive CD8, roughly 2.5% of memory CD4, and about 0.4% of memory CD8 clonotypes were shared across a few donors.

The donors were healthy, HIV-negative adults who had no recently reported acute infections or vaccinations. Every donor was a Caucasian adult residing in Nashville, Tennessee, USA. CD4+ T cells were enriched by magnetic negative selection; naive cells were then positively selected on CD45RA, and the negative fraction formed the memory subset. After blood collection by leukapheresis, PBMCs were isolated using Ficoll-Histopaque density gradient centrifugation and then cryopreserved in the vapor phase of liquid nitrogen. Analytical flow cytometry was used to check the purity and quantity of each magnetically sorted T cell population. Genomic DNA was isolated from each sorted fraction and quantified by UV absorbance on a Nanodrop 2000c. TCR CDR3 regions were amplified from genomic DNA by multiplex PCR using the deep immunoSEQ assay. Extracted genomic DNA from each cell subset was spread evenly across all wells of several immunoSEQ 96-well plates, with each plate serving as a replicate. For sorted subsets, approximately 200 ng of genomic DNA, equivalent to 25,000 to 35,000 T cell genomes, went into each replicate PCR. Purified libraries were measured with a Qubit 3.0 fluorometer, size-checked on a Bioanalyzer 2100, and measured again with the KAPA Library Quantification kit. Every immunoSEQ 96-well plate was sequenced on a dedicated single-read 150-cycle Illumina NextSeq 550 flow cell. As for the authors' bioinformatics: Because the immunoSEQ output held only junctional sequences and lacked quality scores, the filtering could not match the filtering applied to full-length reads. Sequences were annotated with PyIR, a Python wrapper for IgBLAST v1.9, and V/J genes and CDR3 were assigned using IMGT germline references. Reads were filtered out if the reads had weak V/J assignments (E-value above 1e-6), no CDR3, stop codons, out-of-frame junctions, or ambiguous translated residues. A V3J clonotype was defined by an identical inferred V gene, J gene, and CDR3 amino acid sequence. Percentage overlap between repertoires was calculated by dividing the number of shared unique clonotypes by the size of the smaller repertoire. RTK rarefaction, the Chao1 estimator, and Recon v2.1 estimates of unobserved clonotypes were used to assess repertoire richness. Generation probabilities were computed with OLGA for all TCRbeta clonotypes obtained by the gDNA method from several donors. TCRdb retrieved this table from immuneACCESS and kept in-frame rearrangements only. Not all clones are present; in checked studies, unresolved V genes account for under half, and no reason is known for the remainder. That table supplies the V and J calls and clone size; D and trimming were determined from the DNA. The sample yields approximately 740,000 clones; roughly 70% were counted once. Less than 2% of the sample comes from the top ten.

As concerns this clone: The specificity of this receptor is unknown. No quality values exist for individual bases; no much larger clone is one base distant.

As encoded in the germline V gene, CDR1 is MNHEY while CDR2 is SVGAGI. V and J lose 2 bases and 7 bases, and a span of 11 bases separates them. There are 13 amino acids in the CDR3, from cysteine to phenylalanine inclusive. Just CDR3 DNA is preserved here, 39 bases in frame from base 1. Material for sequencing was memory CD4+ T cells sorted from blood. This sample's cell subset or site label indicates: CD45RA-negative fraction. The V and J genes are TRBV6-5 and TRBJ1-1, with no D gene named confidently. The TCR sequence derives from a woman in her twenties or thirties in good health. The DNA sequence is given as TGTGCCAGCAGTTACCGTGGACGGTTTGAAGCTTTCTTT. This translates into CASSYRGRFEAFF.